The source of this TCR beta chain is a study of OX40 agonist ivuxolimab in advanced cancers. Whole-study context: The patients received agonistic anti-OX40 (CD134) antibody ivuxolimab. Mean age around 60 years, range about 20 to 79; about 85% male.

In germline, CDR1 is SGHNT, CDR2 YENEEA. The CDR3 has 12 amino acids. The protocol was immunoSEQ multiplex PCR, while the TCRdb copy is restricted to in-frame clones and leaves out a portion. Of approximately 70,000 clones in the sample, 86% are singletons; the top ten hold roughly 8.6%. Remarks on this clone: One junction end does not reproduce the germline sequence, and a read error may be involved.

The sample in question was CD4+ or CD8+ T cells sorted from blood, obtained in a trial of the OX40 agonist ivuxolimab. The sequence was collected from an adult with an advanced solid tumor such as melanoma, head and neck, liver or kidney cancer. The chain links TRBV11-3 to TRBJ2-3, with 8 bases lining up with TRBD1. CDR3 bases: TGTGCCAGCACCTTAACCGGGACAGGTCCGTATTTT. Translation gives CASTLTGTGPYF.